Sequencing of this T cell receptor (beta chain) was carried out in a study of shared clonotypes between healthy human individuals. Using immunoSEQ multiplex PCR, the repertoire was profiled, and TCRdb retains in-frame clones only, with some absent. The repertoire consists of under 1 million clones, with more than 85% occurring once and the leading ten covering about 24%. The CDR3 totals 16 residues. Between the trimmed V and J ends, which lost 0 bases and 0 bases, there was a span of 8 bases. Per the germline V gene, CDR1 is PRHDT and CDR2 is FYEKMQ (reference sequence). It was CD45RO-negative cells, positively selected for CCR7, that made up naive CD8 cells, with terminally differentiated effector memory CD45RA+ cells excluded. HIV-negative, healthy adults without recent acute infections or vaccinations were the donors.

The receptor's source is a man between 25 and 39 years old in good health. Sample: naive CD8+ T cells sorted from blood. The V gene is TRBV13, the J gene TRBJ2-2, with unresolved D. CDR3 bases: TGTGCCAGCAGCTTAGGAGGAGCCCCGAACACCGGGGAGCTGTTTTTT. Encoded protein: CASSLGGAPNTGELFF.